The rows below give T cell receptor beta chains drawn from one sample of a study of blood T cell repertoires in COVID-19. The method was immunoSEQ multiplex PCR; TCRdb's version includes in-frame clones alone and lacks a portion of them. The sample yields 200,000 to 250,000 clones, roughly 80% seen once. Sequencing was carried out using peripheral blood. Source of these receptors: a woman aged 70-85 years with acute or convalescent COVID-19. Each CDR3 is given with its conserved first and last residue. The order of the fields is CDR3 protein, CDR3 DNA, V gene, J gene, D gene, clone size. D genes are given only for firm matches. Rows give clone size only sometimes, using once, few, many, or a class for an expanded clone.

CATSRTGNYNQPQHF	TGTGCCACCAGCAGAACAGGGAATTACAATCAGCCCCAGCATTTT	TRBV15	TRBJ1-5	.	.
CASSEKGQLYGYTF	TGTGCCAGCAGTGAAAAGGGACAGCTCTATGGCTACACCTTC	TRBV27	TRBJ1-2	TRBD1	.
CASSFGTDTQYF	TGTGCCAGCAGCTTCGGCACAGATACGCAGTATTTT	TRBV5-5	TRBJ2-3	.	.
CASSLARSGGRDEQYF	TGCGCCAGCAGCTTGGCCAGAAGCGGGGGGCGGGACGAGCAGTACTTC	TRBV5-1	TRBJ2-7	TRBD2	.
CASSIGSLGAMNTEAFF	TGTGCCAGTAGTATTGGGTCCCTAGGCGCCATGAACACTGAAGCTTTCTTT	TRBV19	TRBJ1-1	.	.
CASSLGQRDNEQFF	TGTGCCAGCAGTTTGGGGCAACGTGACAATGAGCAGTTCTTC	TRBV6-2/TRBV6-3	TRBJ2-1	.	.
CASNPYGQGNQPQHF	TGTGCCAGCAACCCTTACGGACAGGGCAATCAGCCCCAGCATTTT	TRBV28	TRBJ1-5	TRBD1	.
CASSIGGLAADTQYF	TGTGCCAGTAGTATAGGCGGACTCGCCGCAGATACGCAGTATTTT	TRBV19	TRBJ2-3	.	few
CASSLVPSGREGNEQFF	TGCGCCAGCAGCTTGGTCCCTAGCGGGCGAGAGGGCAATGAGCAGTTCTTC	TRBV5-1	TRBJ2-1	TRBD2	.
CAWSVPPTSDPQRNTIYF	TGTGCCTGGAGTGTACCCCCCACATCTGACCCACAGAGAAACACCATATATTTT	TRBV30	TRBJ1-3	.	.
CATAAGSQPQHF	TGTGCCACAGCTGCAGGGTCTCAGCCCCAGCATTTT	TRBV24-1	TRBJ1-5	.	many
CASSFLGLAGGHGELFF	TGTGCCAGCAGTTTCCTGGGACTAGCGGGAGGGCACGGGGAGCTGTTTTTT	TRBV27	TRBJ2-2	TRBD2	.
CASSVRGGGEQFF	TGTGCCAGCAGTGTTCGGGGAGGCGGTGAGCAGTTCTTC	TRBV12-3/TRBV12-4	TRBJ2-1	.	.
CASSPDRGHNSPLHF	TGTGCCAGTAGTCCGGACAGGGGTCATAATTCACCCCTCCACTTT	TRBV19	TRBJ1-6	TRBD1	few
CASSSGTGGVGGYTF	TGTGCCAGCAGCTCCGGGACAGGGGGCGTGGGTGGCTACACCTTC	TRBV5-4	TRBJ1-2	TRBD1	.
CASSGGGPNTGELFF	TGTGCCAGCAGTGGGGGGGGACCGAACACCGGGGAGCTGTTTTTT	TRBV2	TRBJ2-2	TRBD2	.
CASSPPGGRGETQYF	TGTGCCAGCAGCCCCCCCGGGGGTAGAGGGGAGACCCAGTACTTC	TRBV7-9	TRBJ2-5	.	.
CASSLLGLTMGDTEAFF	TGCGCCAGCAGCTTGTTGGGACTCACCATGGGGGACACTGAAGCTTTCTTT	TRBV5-1	TRBJ1-1	.	once
CASSSSIRPGVSYNEQFF	TGTGCCAGCAGTTCATCCATTCGACCGGGAGTCTCCTACAATGAGCAGTTCTTC	TRBV27	TRBJ2-1	.	.
CASSLDQQGASRETQYF	TGCGCCAGCAGCTTGGACCAACAGGGGGCTTCGAGAGAGACCCAGTACTTC	TRBV5-1	TRBJ2-5	TRBD1	.
CASTPQGDTQYF	TGTGCCAGCACGCCACAGGGAGATACGCAGTATTTT	TRBV7-8	TRBJ2-3	.	.
CASSSKTGDNTEAFF	TGTGCCAGCAGCTCAAAGACAGGGGACAACACTGAAGCTTTCTTT	TRBV5-4	TRBJ1-1	TRBD1	.
CASSLSPGDGYTF	TGTGCCAGCAGCTTATCCCCAGGGGATGGCTACACCTTC	TRBV7-3	TRBJ1-2	.	.
CASKTSEGDYGYTF	TGCGCCAGCAAAACTTCTGAGGGCGACTATGGCTACACCTTC	TRBV5-1	TRBJ1-2	.	.
CASSQGVSAEEQFF	TGTGCCAGCAGCCAAGGGGTGTCGGCGGAAGAGCAGTTCTTC	TRBV3-1/TRBV3-2	TRBJ2-1	.	once
CASSDAGAYNEQFF	TGTGCCAGCAGTGATGCGGGAGCGTACAATGAGCAGTTCTTC	TRBV2	TRBJ2-1	TRBD2	.
CASSSTGPIGGYTF	TGTGCCAGCAGCTCGACAGGGCCCATCGGTGGCTACACCTTC	TRBV11-2	TRBJ1-2	TRBD1	.
CASSRRTSGGYEQYF	TGTGCCAGCAGCAGGAGGACTAGCGGTGGGTACGAGCAGTACTTC	TRBV5-6	TRBJ2-7	TRBD2	.
CASSPVSGNDNEQFF	TGTGCCAGCTCACCAGTATCCGGGAATGACAATGAGCAGTTCTTC	TRBV18	TRBJ2-1	.	.
CASSQYRQTSTDTQYF	TGTGCCAGCAGCCAGTACAGGCAAACTAGCACAGATACGCAGTATTTT	TRBV14	TRBJ2-3	.	.
CASSDRTGGANTEAFF	TGTGCCAGCAGTGACCGGACAGGGGGCGCGAACACTGAAGCTTTCTTT	TRBV6-1	TRBJ1-1	TRBD1	.
CASGDRTGVHGYTF	TGTGCCAGCGGGGACCGGACAGGGGTCCATGGCTACACCTTC	TRBV27	TRBJ1-2	TRBD1	.
CASSRESWQPQHF	TGTGCCAGCAGTCGAGAGTCCTGGCAGCCCCAGCATTTT	TRBV28	TRBJ1-5	.	few
CASRSAGGNTDTQYF	TGTGCCAGCAGGAGCGCGGGAGGGAACACAGATACGCAGTATTTT	TRBV27	TRBJ2-3	TRBD2	.
CASFQAGRSDTQYF	TGTGCCAGCTTTCAGGCGGGAAGATCAGATACGCAGTATTTT	TRBV18	TRBJ2-3	.	.
CASSPATSGVTDTQYF	TGTGCCAGCAGCCCTGCGACTAGCGGTGTAACAGATACGCAGTATTTT	TRBV5-5	TRBJ2-3	TRBD2	.
CASSLDMGVPTF	TGTGCCAGCAGCTTGGATATGGGCGTCCCCACCTTC	TRBV5-4	TRBJ1-2	.	.
CASSQLGGNEQFF	TGTGCCAGCAGCCAACTCGGGGGCAATGAGCAGTTCTTC	TRBV3-1/TRBV3-2	TRBJ2-1	.	.
CASSENPGGRGGNEQFF	TGTGCCAGCAGTGAAAATCCGGGCGGGAGAGGTGGCAATGAGCAGTTCTTC	TRBV2	TRBJ2-1	TRBD2	.
CASSPPSSRDSYGYTF	TGTGCCAGCTCACCACCGAGCTCGCGGGACTCCTATGGCTACACCTTC	TRBV18	TRBJ1-2	.	.
CASSEGDRDSPLHF	TGCGCCAGCAGTGAGGGGGACAGGGATTCACCCCTCCACTTT	TRBV10-1	TRBJ1-6	TRBD1	.
CASSLEGKTEAFF	TGTGCCAGCAGCTTGGAGGGTAAAACTGAAGCTTTCTTT	TRBV28	TRBJ1-1	.	few
CASGGGNSPLHF	TGTGCCAGTGGGGGGGGGAATTCACCCCTCCACTTT	TRBV19	TRBJ1-6	.	.
CASSSRLSSGISFQQYF	TGTGCCAGCAGTTCCCGACTGAGTAGCGGGATTTCCTTCCAGCAGTACTTC	TRBV28	TRBJ2-7	TRBD2	few
CASSESSGSTDTQYF	TGTGCCAGCAGTGAGAGTAGCGGGAGCACAGATACGCAGTATTTT	TRBV6-4	TRBJ2-3	TRBD2	few